The following is a T cell receptor (beta chain) sequence with its context. Together with a sample-barcoded 5' primer, a J-beta primer mix was included in a second PCR lasting about 7 to 11 cycles. TCRdb passed the 5' RACE reads through MiXCR, listing each CDR3 protein once. The sample records 500,000 to 600,000 distinct CDR3 sequences, 27% being singletons. The CDR3 has 14 amino acids. Trimming removed 7 bases at V and 4 bases at J, with 16 bases between. Germline assignment: CDR1 SGHTA and CDR2 FQGNSA. The data were obtained in a study of blood T cells in healthy people across ages. The V gene is TRBV7-2, the J gene TRBJ2-5; D possibly corresponds to TRBD2 (6 bases). Sequencing was performed on blood. This TCR was recovered from a woman aged 70-85 years in good health. The CDR3 spells CASIRETARETQYF. The CDR3, as DNA: TGTGCCAGCATCCGGGAGACAGCTCGAGAGACCCAGTACTTC.